Presented here are 7 T cell receptor beta chains from one specimen sequenced in a study of cytomegalovirus exposure and HLA in healthy donors. Amplification used 60 Vbeta primers and 13 Jbeta primers. The table came from immunoSEQ multiplex PCR; TCRdb's copy has only in-frame clones and leaves some out. This table holds roughly 73,000 clones, approximately 84% found once. Input material: PBMCs. The receptor source for this set is a woman in her forties or fifties in good health and CMV-seronegative.

The genes are TRBV19 and TRBJ1-5; maybe TRBD1 (5 bases). Germline CDR1 is LNHDA and CDR2 is SQIVND (reference sequence). Deletions cut 6 bases from V and 4 bases from J, with 16 bases between. CDR3 length equals 15 residues. The DNA of the CDR3 is TGTGCCAGTAGGGTTGCGGGGACGAGGAATCAGCCCCAGCATTTT. Protein: CASRVAGTRNQPQHF. The full variable domain, in which reference TRBV19 and TRBJ1-5 provide the parts outside the CDR3, is DGGITQSPKYLFRKEGQNVTLSCEQNLNHDAMYWYRQDPGQGLRLIYYSQIVNDFQKGDIAEGYSVSREKKESFPLTVTSAQKNPTAFYLCASRVAGTRNQPQHFGDGTRLSIL.

The rearrangement joins TRBV4-1 to TRBJ2-7; D possibly corresponds to TRBD1 (5 bases). V lost 0 bases and J lost 2, with 11 bases in between. Germline lookup yields CDR1 MGHRA and CDR2 YSYEKL. This CDR3 spans 15 amino acids. The chain's CDR3 is CASSQDRVVPYEQYF. The CDR3 bases are TGCGCCAGCAGCCAAGACAGGGTAGTCCCCTACGAGCAGTACTTC.

This chain links TRBV30 with TRBJ1-2; D may be TRBD1 (5 bases). CDR1 and CDR2 (germline): GTSNPN, SVGIG (reference sequence). CDR3 size: 13 residues. V gave up 8 bases and J gave up 3 bases, with 16 bases separating them. CDR3 nucleotides: TGTGCCCGCTCCAGGGAGGATGACTATGGCTACACCTTC. Protein sequence: CARSREDDYGYTF.

This clone was counted once. The chain couples TRBV7-9 to TRBJ2-1; D possibly corresponds to TRBD2 (6 bases). Germline V CDR1 and CDR2: SEHNR, FQNEAQ (reference sequence). This CDR3 spans 16 amino acids. Trimming stripped 5 bases from V and 4 bases from J, with 18 bases between. In nucleotides, the CDR3 is TGTGCCAGCAGCCCCACCCGGGACTCCCATTACAATGAGCAGTTCTTC. It encodes CASSPTRDSHYNEQFF. Full variable domain (outside the CDR3, taken from reference TRBV7-9 and TRBJ2-1): DTGVSQNPRHKITKRGQNVTFRCDPISEHNRLYWYRQTLGQGPEFLTYFQNEAQLEKSRLLSDRFSAERPKGSFSTLEIQRTEQGDSAMYLCASSPTRDSHYNEQFFGPGTRLTVL.

The rearrangement links TRBV7-8 to TRBJ2-3; D is possibly TRBD2 (5 bases). The CDR3 length is 15 residues. Germline CDR1 SGHVS, CDR2 FQNEAQ. The germline V and J ends were trimmed by 5 bases and 6 bases, with 18 bases remaining between them. CDR3 DNA: TGTGCCAGCAGCCCCGCACGAAAGTCGGGGGATACGCAGTATTTT. It encodes CASSPARKSGDTQYF.

The chain uses TRBV11-2 and TRBJ1-3; the D is unclear. The CDR3 runs to 15 residues. V shed 4 bases and J shed 0 bases, with 10 bases lying between them. Germline values: CDR1 SGHAT, CDR2 FQNNGV. CDR3 amino acids: CASSSRESSGNTIYF. CDR3 nucleotides: TGTGCCAGCAGCTCCCGGGAGAGCTCTGGAAACACCATATATTTT.

V is TRBV11-3 and J is TRBJ1-5; TRBD1 is a possible D gene (6 bases). Germline V gives CDR1 SGHNT, CDR2 YENEEA. The CDR3 sequence is 15 residues long. V lost 6 bases and J 0 bases, leaving 12 bases between the germline ends. The CDR3 reads CASSRGGDSNQPQHF. DNA for the CDR3: TGTGCCAGCAGTAGAGGGGGAGATAGCAATCAGCCCCAGCATTTT.